A single sample is the source of the 17 T cell receptor beta chains below, sequenced in a study of identifying expanded T cells in peripheral blood. Data came from immunoSEQ multiplex PCR; TCRdb stores just in-frame clones and leaves some out. Among 70,000 to 95,000 clones listed, about 90% were seen once. Sample: blood. The receptors here all came from a person aged 18 to 70 in good health.

This chain joins TRBV2 and TRBJ1-4, with TRBD1 identical over 7 bases. V was clipped by 10 bases and J by 4 bases; unmatched bases: 9. The CDR3 runs 14 residues. Germline CDR1 is SNHLY and CDR2 is FYNNEI. CDR3 in DNA: TGTGCCATCCAGAGGGGGCAAATTAATGAAAAACTGTTTTTT. It is translated as CAIQRGQINEKLFF.

The chain carries TRBV5-6 and TRBJ2-7; D gene ambiguous. CDR1 and CDR2 from the germline V gene are SGHDT and YYEEEE. The CDR3 runs 16 residues. Trimming stripped 0 bases from V and 1 base from J, with 14 bases between. The chain's CDR3 is CASSLGAGVLSYEQYF. CDR3 nucleotide sequence: TGTGCCAGCAGCTTGGGGGCTGGTGTTTTATCCTACGAGCAGTACTTC.

This clone was detected once. V and J are TRBV7-6 and TRBJ2-2, with D maybe TRBD1 (6 bases). Germline lookup yields CDR1 SGHVS and CDR2 FNYEAQ. The CDR3 loop spans 16 amino acids. Trimming took 7 bases from V and 4 from J, leaving 19 bases between them. CDR3 DNA: TGTGCCAGCAAGCCGGCAGGGGTTTCGAGCACCGGGGAGCTGTTTTTT. The encoded protein is CASKPAGVSSTGELFF.

There are a few counts of this clone. The rearrangement joins TRBV19 to TRBJ1-2; 8 nucleotides agree with TRBD1. The CDR3 length is 13 residues. The V gene's germline CDR1 is LNHDA and CDR2 SQIVND (reference sequence). The ends lost 6 bases at V and 8 bases at J; junction bases unmatched: 8. The CDR3 protein is CASRAGGTLGYTF. CDR3 bases: TGTGCCAGTAGAGCAGGGGGCACCTTGGGCTACACCTTC.

V and J are TRBV28 and TRBJ1-2; no clear D. The CDR3 is 21 amino acids. Germline V gene data show CDR1 as MDHEN and CDR2 as SYDVKM. Trimming left V 2 bases short and J 1 base short, with 29 bases between. This CDR3 is CASSLPQWAVSTTRLNYGYTF. The DNA of the CDR3 is TGTGCCAGCAGTTTACCACAGTGGGCAGTGTCAACAACGCGTCTTAACTATGGCTACACCTTC.

The genes are TRBV9 and TRBJ1-5; tentatively, D is TRBD1 (5 bases). From germline, CDR1 is SGDLS and CDR2 YYNGEE. V was trimmed by 0 bases and J by 0 bases, leaving 7 bases between them. This CDR3 comprises 15 residues. The CDR3 DNA reads TGTGCCAGCAGCGTAGAGGGGAATAGCAATCAGCCCCAGCATTTT. Amino acids: CASSVEGNSNQPQHF.

V gene TRBV6-5 combines with J gene TRBJ1-2, with TRBD1 as a possible D gene (5 bases). CDR3 length: 13 residues. V dropped 6 bases and J dropped 8 bases, with 16 bases sitting between them. Germline loops: CDR1 MNHEY, CDR2 SVGAGI. In DNA form, the CDR3 reads TGTGCCAGCAGAACGATCCAGGGCTACGGCTACACCTTC. It is translated as CASRTIQGYGYTF.

The genes are TRBV7-6 and TRBJ1-5, with D possibly TRBD1 on 5 matching bases. Trimming pared 5 bases from V and 10 bases from J, leaving 21 bases between. CDR3 length: 15 residues. From germline, CDR1 is SGHVS and CDR2 FNYEAQ. The CDR3 sequence: CASSPRLGEISPQHF. The DNA for the CDR3 is TGTGCCAGCAGCCCTCGTCTAGGGGAAATCAGCCCCCAGCATTTT.

The V call is TRBV7-9, the J call TRBJ2-1, with 12 bases aligning to TRBD1. The CDR3 length is 15 residues. The ends lost 6 bases at V and 6 bases at J; junction bases unmatched: 6. Germline CDR1 is SEHNR and CDR2 is FQNEAQ (reference sequence). CDR3: CASRLVGQGANEQFF. In DNA, the CDR3 is TGTGCCAGCAGATTGGTGGGACAGGGGGCCAATGAGCAGTTCTTC.

The chain couples TRBV2 to TRBJ2-5; the D gene is possibly TRBD1 (6 bases). V lost 8 bases to trimming and J lost 5 bases, with 12 bases between them. This CDR3 region has 12 residues. CDR1 and CDR2 from the germline V gene are SNHLY and FYNNEI. CDR3 in DNA: TGTGCCAGCGTCGAGGGGGATGAGACCCAGTACTTC. Translating it yields CASVEGDETQYF.

The genes are TRBV21-1 and TRBJ2-2; the D call TRBD2 from the table was never checked on the DNA. TRBV21-1 is a pseudogene segment. The CDR3 runs to 16 residues. In DNA form, the CDR3 reads TGTGCCAGCAGCAAAGTGTTGGGAGCGAACACCGGGGAGCTGTTTTTT. Translation gives CASSKVLGANTGELFF.

The chain carries TRBV29-1 and TRBJ1-2; 7 bases fit TRBD1. With V trimmed by 7 bases and J by 4 bases, 18 bases remained unmatched. The CDR3 has 16 residues. Germline CDR1 is SQVTM and CDR2 is ANQGSEA. The CDR3: CSARDSRPGPSYGYTF. In DNA form, the CDR3 reads TGCAGCGCCAGGGACAGCCGACCCGGTCCTTCCTATGGCTACACCTTC.

The rearrangement links TRBV15 to TRBJ2-1, with D perhaps TRBD1 (6 bases). Germline V CDR1 and CDR2: LNHNV, YYDKDF (reference sequence). V gave up 1 base and J gave up 5 bases, with 15 bases separating them. The CDR3 has 16 amino acids. The CDR3 loop reads CATSRGLDRANNEQFF. CDR3 nucleotide sequence: TGTGCCACCAGCAGAGGATTGGACAGAGCTAACAATGAGCAGTTCTTC.

Here the CDR3 reads CSVTLTGGGYEQYF. In DNA, the CDR3 is TGCAGCGTGACGTTGACAGGGGGAGGCTACGAGCAGTACTTC. The chain couples TRBV29-1 to TRBJ2-7; TRBD1 aligns across 9 bases. Germline CDR1 reads SQVTM; CDR2 reads ANQGSEA. This CDR3 is 14 amino acids long. V gave up 6 bases and J gave up 3 bases; unmatched junction bases: 9.

This clone was picked up one time. The genes are TRBV6-5 and TRBJ2-7; no firm D call. V shed 2 bases and J shed 0 bases, with 11 bases lying between them. Per germline, CDR1 MNHEY and CDR2 SVGAGI. There are 15 residues in the CDR3. DNA for the CDR3: TGTGCCAGCAGTTACGGCCCCAGGAGCTCCTACGAGCAGTACTTC. It encodes CASSYGPRSSYEQYF.

The rearrangement uses TRBV5-1 and TRBJ1-2, with D unclear. The CDR3 length is 14 residues. CDR1 is SGHRS, CDR2 YFSETQ, per germline. With 0 bases removed from V and 4 bases from J, the gap between germline ends came to 10 bases. The CDR3 loop is CASSLEPASYGYTF. The CDR3 DNA reads as TGCGCCAGCAGCTTGGAGCCGGCTTCCTATGGCTACACCTTC.

This clone ranks as medium-sized. The chain recombines TRBV19 with TRBJ1-1, with a possible D match to TRBD1 (5 bases). Per the germline V gene, CDR1 is LNHDA and CDR2 is SQIVND (reference sequence). The V and J ends lost 3 bases and 6 bases respectively, with 11 bases between them. The CDR3 contains 13 residues. The CDR3: CASSIVQGAEAFF. The CDR3 bases are TGTGCCAGTAGTATCGTCCAGGGCGCTGAAGCTTTCTTT.